This T cell receptor (beta chain) was sequenced in a study of OX40 agonist ivuxolimab in advanced cancers. Regarding the study as a whole: Clonal expansion from baseline to week 6 occurred in both CD4+ and CD8+ T cells. Expanded clones were, on average, more numerous in CD8+ T cells than in CD4+.

The CDR3 is 14 amino acids. Germline CDR1 MGHRA, CDR2 YSYEKL. Worth noting for this clone: No antigen is known for it.

The method was immunoSEQ multiplex PCR; TCRdb's version includes in-frame clones alone and lacks a portion of them. The table lists about 86,000 clones, less than 95% of them singletons. Source: CD4+ or CD8+ T cells sorted from blood, taken in a trial of the OX40 agonist ivuxolimab. The sequence derives from an adult with an advanced solid tumor such as melanoma, head and neck, liver or kidney cancer. The chain recombines TRBV4-1 with TRBJ2-5; D may match TRBD1 or TRBD2 (5 bases each). The DNA end favors TRBJ2-7, so the J call may be wrong. The CDR3 region is CASSHPGALYEQYF. In nucleotides, the CDR3 is TGCGCCAGCAGCCATCCCGGGGCCCTCTACGAGCAGTACTTC.